Below, 20 T cell receptor beta chains from the same sample are listed, as sequenced in a study of cytomegalovirus exposure and HLA in healthy donors. The method was immunoSEQ multiplex PCR; TCRdb's version includes in-frame clones alone and lacks a portion of them. The sample contains 200,000 or so clones, 75% to 95% of which appear only once. Sequencing used PBMCs. All receptors come from a woman aged 18-29 years in good health and CMV-seronegative.

The chain joins TRBV20-1 to TRBJ1-3; D is unclear. Per germline, CDR1 DFQATT and CDR2 SNEGSKA (reference sequence). The CDR3 loop spans 11 amino acids. V was shortened by 3 bases and J by 4 bases, with 4 bases between the two germline ends. The CDR3 DNA reads as TGCAGTGCTAGCTCCGGAAACACCATATATTTT. Its translation: CSASSGNTIYF.

The chain is built from TRBV30 and TRBJ2-1; 9 positions agree with TRBD2. The CDR3 covers 21 residues. Germline V gives CDR1 GTSNPN, CDR2 SVGIG (reference sequence). The V segment lost 0 bases and the J segment 0 bases; nucleotides outside the gene matches: 18. The CDR3: CAWSVQFGASGMGSSYNEQFF. For the CDR3, the DNA is TGTGCCTGGAGTGTACAATTTGGTGCTAGCGGGATGGGGAGCTCCTACAATGAGCAGTTCTTC.

The chain has TRBV13 and TRBJ1-2; D ambiguous. V lost 1 base to trimming and J lost 7 bases, with 10 bases between them. CDR3 size: 13 residues. Germline V gene sequence: CDR1 PRHDT, CDR2 FYEKMQ (reference sequence). The CDR3 protein is CASSLAGESGYTF. The CDR3 DNA reads TGTGCCAGCAGCTTAGCCGGGGAGTCTGGCTACACCTTC.

The V and J genes are TRBV9 and TRBJ2-7; TRBD2 matches 12 bases. Germline CDR1 SGDLS, CDR2 YYNGEE. V dropped 0 bases and J dropped 2; count of bases not matched to a gene: 9. This CDR3 contains 18 residues. The CDR3 coding sequence is TGTGCCAGCAGCGTAGGTAGGACTAGCGGGACCAAGACCTACGAGCAGTACTTC. Amino acid sequence: CASSVGRTSGTKTYEQYF.

The chain couples TRBV4-1 to TRBJ2-5; the D gene is possibly TRBD1 (6 bases). Germline CDR1 is MGHRA and CDR2 is YSYEKL. CDR3 length: 16 residues. V shed 7 bases and J shed 9 bases, with 27 bases lying between them. The CDR3 protein is CASMSRTAVDSEPQYF. The DNA for the CDR3 is TGCGCCAGCATGTCACGGACAGCGGTCGATTCGGAACCCCAGTACTTC.

The chain couples TRBV30 to TRBJ2-6; maybe TRBD1 (5 bases). The CDR3 is 14 amino acids. Germline CDR1 GTSNPN, CDR2 SVGIG (reference sequence). V was cut by 3 bases and J by 4 bases, with 10 bases left in between. For the CDR3, the DNA is TGTGCCTGGAGCTATGGGGCCGGGGCCAACGTCCTGACTTTC. Its translation: CAWSYGAGANVLTF. Supplemented by reference TRBV30 and TRBJ2-6, the full variable domain reads SQTIHQWPATLVQPVGSPLSLECTVEGTSNPNLYWYRQAAGRGLQLLFYSVGIGQISSEVPQNLSASRPQDRQFILSSKKLLLSDSGFYLCAWSYGAGANVLTFGAGSRLTVL.

A single count supports this clone. Sequence at one end of the junction differs from germline and may be a read error. The chain links TRBV6-6 to TRBJ1-5; D perhaps matches TRBD1 (5 bases). Germline-derived CDR1 and CDR2 are MNHNY and SVGAGI (reference sequence). The CDR3 loop spans 13 amino acids. CDR3 DNA sequence: TGTGCCACCAGTCGACAGTCCAATCAGCCCCAGCATTTT. Amino acid sequence: CATSRQSNQPQHF.

The rearrangement joins TRBV6-1 to TRBJ1-2; 8 bases map to TRBD1. Per the germline V gene, CDR1 is MNHNS and CDR2 is SASEGT. V lost 4 bases, J lost 7 bases, and 8 bases stayed unmatched. The CDR3 has 14 amino acids. CDR3 in amino acids: CASSATGDKVGYTF. The CDR3 nucleotides read TGTGCCAGCAGTGCGACAGGGGATAAGGTTGGCTACACCTTC.

The count of this clone is one. The J gene is TRBJ2-2, the V gene TRBV9; 9 positions match TRBD1. CDR3 size: 17 residues. Germline lookup yields CDR1 SGDLS and CDR2 YYNGEE. The ends lost 7 bases at V and 6 bases at J; junction bases unmatched: 16. The CDR3 sequence: CASGKGGGQGVPGELFF. The DNA for the CDR3 is TGTGCCAGCGGGAAGGGAGGGGGACAGGGCGTCCCCGGGGAGCTGTTTTTT.

The rearrangement uses TRBV7-9 and TRBJ1-1; tentative D call: TRBD1 (5 bases). Germline-derived CDR1 and CDR2 are SEHNR and FQNEAQ (reference sequence). V was trimmed by 4 bases and J by 1 base, leaving 10 bases between them. The CDR3 covers 14 residues. CDR3: CASSSRQQNTEAFF. The CDR3 DNA reads TGTGCCAGCAGCTCCAGACAGCAGAACACTGAAGCTTTCTTT. Together with reference TRBV7-9 and TRBJ1-1, the CDR3 gives the full variable domain: DTGVSQNPRHKITKRGQNVTFRCDPISEHNRLYWYRQTLGQGPEFLTYFQNEAQLEKSRLLSDRFSAERPKGSFSTLEIQRTEQGDSAMYLCASSSRQQNTEAFFGQGTRLTVV.

This sequence joins TRBV5-6 and TRBJ2-3; D gene uncertain. Trimming cost V 1 base and J 6 bases, with 3 bases left between them. The germline CDR1 and CDR2 sequences are SGHDT and YYEEEE. The CDR3 spans 11 residues. CDR3 nucleotide sequence: TGTGCCAGCAGCTTGCTGGATACGCAGTATTTT. It encodes CASSLLDTQYF.

The gene calls are TRBV27 and TRBJ2-6, with TRBD1 matching over 10 bases. Germline CDR1 MNHEY, CDR2 SMNVEV (reference sequence). The CDR3 is 19 residues long. The J segment lost 4 bases and the V segment lost 0 bases, leaving 9 bases of the junction unmatched. CDR3 amino acids: CASSLSTGGQGSGANVLTF. The CDR3 bases are TGTGCCAGCAGTTTATCCACCGGGGGACAGGGGTCCGGGGCCAACGTCCTGACTTTC.

This clone was counted once. The chain links TRBV27 to TRBJ1-6; D is unresolved. V lost 6 bases, J lost 0 bases, and 12 bases lay in between. The CDR3 spans 16 residues. The V gene's germline CDR1 is MNHEY and CDR2 SMNVEV (reference sequence). The chain's CDR3 is CASSPGISSYNSPLHF. Written as DNA, the CDR3 is TGTGCCAGCAGCCCGGGGATCAGCTCCTATAATTCACCCCTCCACTTT.

The table lists this clone with a count of one. The V call is TRBV7-8, the J call TRBJ2-5, with 11 bases aligning to TRBD2. This CDR3 comprises 15 residues. Trimming at V came to 6 bases and at J to 3 bases, leaving 6 bases not matched to a gene. Germline lookup yields CDR1 SGHVS and CDR2 FQNEAQ. DNA of the CDR3: TGTGCCAGCAGACCTAGCGGGAGGACAAAAGAGACCCAGTACTTC. Its protein product is CASRPSGRTKETQYF.

The chain combines TRBV7-3 with TRBJ2-4; TRBD2 matches 11 bases. CDR1 is SGHTA, CDR2 FQGTGA, per germline. There are 17 residues in the CDR3. After removal of 4 bases from V and 3 bases from J, the junction contained 8 bases not matched to a gene. The chain's CDR3 is CASSYEGLADRKNIQYF. CDR3 DNA: TGTGCCAGCAGCTACGAGGGACTAGCGGACCGCAAAAACATTCAGTACTTC. Supplemented by reference TRBV7-3 and TRBJ2-4, the full variable domain reads GAGVSQTPSNKVTEKGKYVELRCDPISGHTALYWYRQSLGQGPEFLIYFQGTGAADDSGLPNDRFFAVRPEGSVSTLKIQRTERGDSAVYLCASSYEGLADRKNIQYFGAGTRLSVL.

CDR3 bases: TGCGCCAGCAGCGTGCTAGCGGGAGTAAGCTTTGGTGCAGATACGCAGTATTTT. Protein: CASSVLAGVSFGADTQYF. The chain uses TRBV5-1 and TRBJ2-3, with 10 nucleotides matching TRBD2. CDR3 length equals 18 residues. Germline assignment: CDR1 SGHRS and CDR2 YFSETQ. J gave up 4 bases and V 4 bases, and 15 bases lay outside the gene matches.

This clone was observed a single time. The rearrangement joins TRBV6-6 to TRBJ1-1, with 9 bases identical to TRBD1. CDR1 and CDR2 (germline): MNHNY, SVGAGI (reference sequence). CDR3 size: 14 residues. With 5 bases clipped from V and 3 bases from J, the junction kept 4 bases outside the gene matches. This CDR3 reads CASSDRGSYTEAFF. The CDR3 DNA reads TGTGCCAGCAGTGACAGGGGGTCGTACACTGAAGCTTTCTTT.

The chain links TRBV7-7 to TRBJ2-7; tentatively, D is TRBD2 (5 bases). The length of the CDR3 is 14 residues. The V end lost 3 bases, the J end lost 6 bases, and 15 bases lay between the germline ends. The germline CDR1 and CDR2 sequences are SSHAT and FNYEAQ (reference sequence). CDR3 nucleotides: TGTGCCAGCAGCTTCTCTCTAGCAGGCTCCGAGCAGTACTTC. Protein sequence: CASSFSLAGSEQYF.

The chain combines TRBV2 with TRBJ1-5; unclear D gene. The germline V and J ends were trimmed by 2 bases and 6 bases, with 8 bases remaining between them. In germline, CDR1 is SNHLY, CDR2 FYNNEI. The CDR3 is 13 residues long. The CDR3 region is CASSELVSQPQHF. The CDR3 nucleotides read TGTGCCAGCAGTGAACTAGTAAGTCAGCCCCAGCATTTT.

The rearrangement uses TRBV7-9 and TRBJ1-5; 8 positions match TRBD1. The CDR3 length is 14 residues. The V segment lost 5 bases and the J segment 9 bases; nucleotides outside the gene matches: 9. From germline, CDR1 is SEHNR and CDR2 FQNEAQ (reference sequence). In DNA form, the CDR3 reads TGTGCCAGCAGCCGGACAGGGTCCTTCTGGCCCCAGCATTTT. This gives the protein CASSRTGSFWPQHF.